The rows below give T cell receptor beta chains drawn from one sample of a study of blood T cell repertoires in COVID-19. Profiled with immunoSEQ multiplex PCR; TCRdb holds only in-frame clones, not every one. The table lists around 250,000 clones, more than 85% of them singletons, with 3.6% in the top ten. The material sequenced was peripheral blood. The receptor set was obtained from a young man with active or convalescent COVID-19. The CDR3 runs from the conserved cysteine through the conserved F or W. The D gene is left open where the match is weak. Clone size is not always given. Where it is, it says once, few, many or a class for expanded clones.

j_gene	v_gene	d_gene	abundance	CDR3aa	CDR3nt
TRBJ2-7	TRBV7-6	TRBD1	-	CASSTGDSYEQYF	TGTGCCAGCAGTACAGGGGACTCCTACGAGCAGTACTTC
TRBJ2-2	TRBV2	-	-	CASREQKTGELFF	TGTGCCAGCAGGGAACAGAAAACCGGGGAGCTGTTTTTT
TRBJ1-2	TRBV7-8	-	-	CASSLGPLYGYTF	TGTGCCAGCAGCTTAGGTCCCCTCTATGGCTACACCTTC
TRBJ2-3	TRBV7-2	TRBD2	-	CASSYIAGGPPDTQYF	TGTGCCAGCAGCTATATAGCGGGAGGGCCGCCAGATACGCAGTATTTT
TRBJ1-4	TRBV5-6	TRBD1	-	CASSRDRGHEKLFF	TGTGCCAGCAGCCGGGACAGGGGCCATGAAAAACTGTTTTTT
TRBJ2-2	TRBV28	-	-	CASSYLPFSGELFF	TGTGCCAGCAGTTATCTCCCTTTTTCCGGGGAGCTGTTTTTT
TRBJ2-1	TRBV30	TRBD2	-	CAWTTGTRELEQFF	TGTGCCTGGACTACCGGGACTAGAGAGCTTGAGCAGTTCTTC
TRBJ1-1	TRBV7-9	-	-	CASSFSSAEAFF	TGTGCCAGCAGCTTTTCCAGCGCTGAAGCTTTCTTT
TRBJ1-2	TRBV30	-	few	CAWSAQGSNYGYTF	TGTGCCTGGAGTGCACAGGGATCGAACTATGGCTACACCTTC
TRBJ2-1	TRBV27	TRBD1	-	CASSFGQGVQFF	TGTGCCAGCAGTTTTGGACAGGGGGTGCAGTTCTTC
TRBJ2-7	TRBV14	TRBD1	-	CASSQFGTGNYEQYF	TGTGCCAGCAGCCAGTTTGGGACAGGGAATTACGAGCAGTACTTC
TRBJ1-5	TRBV19	TRBD1	-	CASNPYEDRGNQPQHF	TGTGCCAGTAATCCTTATGAGGACAGGGGTAATCAGCCCCAGCATTTT
TRBJ1-3	TRBV6-6	-	-	CASSPPGSGNTIYF	TGTGCCAGCAGCCCCCCAGGGTCTGGAAACACCATATATTTT
TRBJ1-1	TRBV5-4	TRBD1	medium-sized	CASSPWTGGETEAFF	TGTGCCAGCAGCCCATGGACAGGGGGCGAGACTGAAGCTTTCTTT
TRBJ2-7	TRBV6-5	-	-	CASSSVTYEQYF	TGTGCCAGCAGTTCAGTCACCTACGAGCAGTACTTC
TRBJ2-4	TRBV20-1	TRBD2	-	CSASARGSPKNIQYF	TGCAGTGCTAGTGCGCGGGGGAGTCCCAAAAACATTCAGTACTTC
TRBJ2-3	TRBV14	TRBD2	-	CASSLLTSGSGTDTQYF	TGTGCCAGCAGCCTTTTGACTAGCGGGAGTGGCACAGATACGCAGTATTTT
TRBJ1-1	TRBV5-1	-	-	CASSFQGGKDTEAFF	TGCGCCAGCAGCTTTCAGGGAGGGAAGGACACTGAAGCTTTCTTT
TRBJ1-2	TRBV12-5	TRBD1	-	CASGLYGGTGSEAGYTF	TGTGCTAGTGGTTTGTACGGTGGGACAGGGTCCGAGGCTGGCTACACCTTC
TRBJ1-1	TRBV4-2	-	once	CASSQPRPGTEAFF	TGTGCCAGCAGCCAACCGCGCCCCGGGACTGAAGCTTTCTTT
TRBJ2-3	TRBV11-3	TRBD2	-	CASSLGSTGRAEGDTQYF	TGTGCCAGCAGCTTAGGTTCCACTGGGAGGGCCGAGGGAGATACGCAGTATTTT
TRBJ2-7	TRBV7-9	TRBD1	-	CASSQSGQGNHEQYF	TGTGCCAGCAGTCAAAGTGGACAGGGGAATCACGAGCAGTACTTC
TRBJ1-2	TRBV15	-	-	CATSVRGPGSYGYTF	TGTGCCACCAGCGTAAGGGGCCCCGGCAGCTATGGCTACACCTTC
TRBJ2-2	TRBV3-1/TRBV3-2	TRBD2	-	CASSLESGLAWTGELFF	TGTGCCAGCAGCCTTGAATCGGGACTAGCGTGGACCGGGGAGCTGTTTTTT
TRBJ2-3	TRBV25-1	TRBD2	-	CASSDLAGVMTDTQYF	TGTGCCAGCAGTGATCTAGCGGGAGTCATGACAGATACGCAGTATTTT
TRBJ1-2	TRBV4-3	-	-	CASSQGGRSNYGYTF	TGCGCCAGCAGCCAAGGCGGGCGCAGCAACTATGGCTACACCTTC
TRBJ2-1	TRBV5-1	TRBD1	-	CASSLDRENEQFF	TGCGCCAGCAGCCTGGACAGGGAAAATGAGCAGTTCTTC
TRBJ2-5	TRBV12-3/TRBV12-4	-	-	CASSYWGDETQYF	TGTGCCAGCAGTTACTGGGGCGACGAGACCCAGTACTTC